Below are 6 T cell receptor delta chains sequenced from a single sample in a study of gamma-delta T cells after stem cell transplantation. TCRdb re-called the RT-PCR reads using CATT. This repertoire shows around 16,000 delta-chain clones, over 8% found once; its top ten account for roughly 57%. The sequenced material came from gamma-delta T cells. These TCRs come from a human donor. It is not recorded whose cells these are; they may come from a transplant donor.

As to this clone: The likely explanation is a read error, given a far larger clone one base away. Other DNA variants within this sample encode the same CDR3. The chain joins TRDV2 to TRDJ1; 8 nucleotides align to TRDD3. This CDR3 is built from 20 residues. J gave up 6 bases and V 0 bases, and 23 bases lay outside the gene matches. Looked up from germline, CDR1 is GEAIGNYY and CDR2 is EKD. CDR3 coding DNA: TGTGCCTGTGACACCGCCGAAGTACTGGGGGCTCACCGAGGGGCGTATAAACTCATCTTT. Protein: CACDTAEVLGAHRGAYKLIF.

This clone was found a few times. The amino acid sequence in TCRdb belongs to a much larger clone and departs from this DNA's translation at residue 6, likely a sequencing read error; the sequence shown is translated from the DNA. The chain employs TRDV2 and TRDJ1; 7 bases match TRDD2. Germline V gene data show CDR1 as GEAIGNYY and CDR2 as EKD. V was pared by 4 bases and J by 3 bases, with 19 bases of the junction left unmatched. The CDR3 is 18 amino acids. The CDR3 sequence: CACDPIPTGDPRSDKLIF. The CDR3 DNA reads TGTGCCTGTGATCCCATTCCTACAGGGGACCCCAGGTCCGATAAACTCATCTTT.

On this clone: The TCRdb protein comes from a much larger clone and disagrees with this DNA's translation at residue 7, likely due to a read error; the protein given here is derived from the DNA. The chain has TRDV2 and TRDJ1, with 8 bases that match TRDD3. This CDR3 is built from 19 residues. The ends lost 1 base at V and 0 bases at J; junction bases unmatched: 15. Germline V gives CDR1 GEAIGNYY, CDR2 EKD. CDR3 residues: CACDTATTGGVIYTDKLIF. DNA of the CDR3: TGTGCCTGTGACACAGCCACGACTGGGGGCGTGATATACACCGATAAACTCATCTTT.

Note on this clone: This is likely an artifact of a read error, given a far larger clone one base away. The sample holds other DNA sequences that translate to the same CDR3. This chain uses TRDV2 with TRDJ1; tentatively, D is TRDD2 (5 bases). Trimming pared 0 bases from V and 0 bases from J, leaving 13 bases between. This CDR3 is 16 amino acids long. Germline-derived CDR1 and CDR2 are GEAIGNYY and EKD. CDR3: CACDTVPARNTDKLIF. The CDR3 nucleotides are TGTGCCTGTGACACCGTTCCTGCCCGGAACACCGATAAACTCATCTTT.

A note on this clone: A far larger clone differs by one base, so this is likely a read error. This specimen includes other DNA sequences encoding the same CDR3. The chain carries TRDV2 and TRDJ1, with TRDD3 identical over 13 bases. This CDR3 comprises 20 residues. Trimming cost V 3 bases and J 11 bases; bases outside gene matches: 26. Per the germline V gene, CDR1 is GEAIGNYY and CDR2 is EKD. CDR3 DNA sequence: TGTGCCTGTGACCGACTGGGGGATACGAGGCACACCTCGGGTTTAGGCGGGCTCATCTTT. Its protein is CACDRLGDTRHTSGLGGLIF.

This clone showed up just a few times. A far larger clone is just one base off, so this is likely a read error. Additional DNA sequences in this sample encode the identical CDR3. The rearrangement uses TRDV2 and TRDJ1; 8 nucleotides agree with TRDD3. Germline V gene lookup returns CDR1 GEAIGNYY and CDR2 EKD. The CDR3 length is 18 residues. The CDR3 here is CACDILTVDGDTTDKLIF. The CDR3 DNA sequence: TGTGCCTGTGACATATTAACCGTCGACGGGGATACCACCGATAAGCTCATCTTT.